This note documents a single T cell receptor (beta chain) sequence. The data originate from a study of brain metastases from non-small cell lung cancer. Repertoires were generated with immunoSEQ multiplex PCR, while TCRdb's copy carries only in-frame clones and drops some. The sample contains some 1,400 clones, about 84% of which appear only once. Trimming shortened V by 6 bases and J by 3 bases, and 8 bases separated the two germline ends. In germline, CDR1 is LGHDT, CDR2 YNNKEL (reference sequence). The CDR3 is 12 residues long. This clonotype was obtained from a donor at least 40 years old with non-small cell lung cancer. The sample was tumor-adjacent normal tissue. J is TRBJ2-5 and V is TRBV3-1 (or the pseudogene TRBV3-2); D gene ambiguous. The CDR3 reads CASSRMKETQYF. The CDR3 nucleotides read TGTGCCAGCAGTCGTATGAAAGAGACCCAGTACTTC.